This TCR beta chain was obtained from a study of cytomegalovirus exposure and HLA in healthy donors. Background on the study: As released early, the data held about 85 million unique TCRs from HLA-typed donors.

These donors counted as nominally healthy when sampled, but unrecorded immune exposures were likely. Study conclusions and caveats: The study assumed roughly uniform donor sequencing depth for presence/absence analyses. It was reported that the classifier diagnosed cytomegalovirus status with high specificity and sensitivity in both the original and validation cohorts.

Turning to this clone: The antigen remains unidentified.

Primers for the PCR totalled 60 Vbeta and 13 Jbeta. TCRdb's table, derived via immunoSEQ multiplex PCR, lists solely in-frame clones and lacks some. The data show 150,000 to 200,000 clones, just under 80% seen once. Trimming removed 3 bases from V and 1 base from J, with 12 bases in between. The CDR3 runs 15 residues. Germline V gene data show CDR1 as LNHDA and CDR2 as SQIVND (reference sequence). This receptor was identified in a woman aged 25-40 years in good health and CMV-seronegative. V and J are TRBV19 and TRBJ1-2; D gene uncertain. Sequencing was performed on PBMCs. DNA of the CDR3: TGTGCCAGTAGTATGGTACAGAAAAATAACTATGGCTACACCTTC. Protein sequence: CASSMVQKNNYGYTF. Full variable domain (outside the CDR3, taken from reference TRBV19 and TRBJ1-2): DGGITQSPKYLFRKEGQNVTLSCEQNLNHDAMYWYRQDPGQGLRLIYYSQIVNDFQKGDIAEGYSVSREKKESFPLTVTSAQKNPTAFYLCASSMVQKNNYGYTFGSGTRLTVV.